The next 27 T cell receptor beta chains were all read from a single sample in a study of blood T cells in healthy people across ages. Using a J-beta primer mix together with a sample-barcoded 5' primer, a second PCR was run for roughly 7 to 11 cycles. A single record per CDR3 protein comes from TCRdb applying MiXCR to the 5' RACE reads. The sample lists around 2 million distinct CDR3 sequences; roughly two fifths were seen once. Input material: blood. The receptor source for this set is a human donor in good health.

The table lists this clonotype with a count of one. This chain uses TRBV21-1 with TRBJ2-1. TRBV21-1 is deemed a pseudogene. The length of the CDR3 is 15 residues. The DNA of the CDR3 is TGTGCCAGCAGCAAAGTAGCGACTACCTACAATGAGCAGTTCTTC. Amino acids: CASSKVATTYNEQFF.

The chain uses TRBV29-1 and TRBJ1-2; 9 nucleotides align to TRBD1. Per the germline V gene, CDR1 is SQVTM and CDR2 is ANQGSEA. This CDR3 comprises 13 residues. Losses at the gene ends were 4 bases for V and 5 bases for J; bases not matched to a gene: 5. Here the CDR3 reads CSVAPTGGYGYTF. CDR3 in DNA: TGCAGCGTTGCCCCGACAGGGGGTTATGGCTACACCTTC. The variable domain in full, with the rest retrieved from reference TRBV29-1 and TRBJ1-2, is SAVISQKPSRDICQRGTSLTIQCQVDSQVTMMFWYRQQPGQSLTLIATANQGSEATYESGFVIDKFPISRPNLTFSTLTVSNMSPEDSSIYLCSVAPTGGYGYTFGSGTRLTVV.

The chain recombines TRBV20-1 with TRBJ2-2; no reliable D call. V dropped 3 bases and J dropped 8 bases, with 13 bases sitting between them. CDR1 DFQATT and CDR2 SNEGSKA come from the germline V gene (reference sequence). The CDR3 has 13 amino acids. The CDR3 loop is CSASRSNGGELFF. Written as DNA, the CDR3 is TGCAGTGCTAGTCGGTCCAACGGAGGGGAGCTGTTTTTT.

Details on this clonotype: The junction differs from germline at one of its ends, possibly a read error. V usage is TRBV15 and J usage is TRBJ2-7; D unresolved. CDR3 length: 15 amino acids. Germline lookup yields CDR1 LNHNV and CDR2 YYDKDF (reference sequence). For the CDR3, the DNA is TGTGCCACCAGCAGATCGTCAGAGTACGTAGACGAACAGTACTTC. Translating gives CATSRSSEYVDEQYF. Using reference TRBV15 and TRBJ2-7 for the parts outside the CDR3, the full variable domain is DAMVIQNPRYQVTQFGKPVTLSCSQTLNHNVMYWYQQKSSQAPKLLFHYYDKDFNNEADTPDNFQSRRPNTSFCFLDIRSPGLGDTAMYLCATSRSSEYVDEQYFGPGTRLTVT.

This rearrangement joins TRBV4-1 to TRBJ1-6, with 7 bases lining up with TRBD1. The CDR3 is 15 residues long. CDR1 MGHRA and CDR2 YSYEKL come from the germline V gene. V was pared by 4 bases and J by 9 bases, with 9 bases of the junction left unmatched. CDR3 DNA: TGCGCCAGCAGCCGTTATAGACAGGGCGGTTCACCCCTCCACTTT. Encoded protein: CASSRYRQGGSPLHF.

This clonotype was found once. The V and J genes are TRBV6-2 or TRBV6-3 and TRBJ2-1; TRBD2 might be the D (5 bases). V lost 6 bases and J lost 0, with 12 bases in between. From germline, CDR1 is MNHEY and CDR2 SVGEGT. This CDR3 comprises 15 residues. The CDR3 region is CASRPGINSYNEQFF. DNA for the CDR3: TGTGCCAGCAGACCCGGGATAAACTCCTACAATGAGCAGTTCTTC.

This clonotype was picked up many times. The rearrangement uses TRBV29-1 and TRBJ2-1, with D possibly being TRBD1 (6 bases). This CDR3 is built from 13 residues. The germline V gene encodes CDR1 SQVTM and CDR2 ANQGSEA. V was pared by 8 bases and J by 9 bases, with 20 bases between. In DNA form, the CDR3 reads TGCAGCTCTAGGACAGACATATCGGCTGAGCAGTTCTTC. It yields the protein CSSRTDISAEQFF.

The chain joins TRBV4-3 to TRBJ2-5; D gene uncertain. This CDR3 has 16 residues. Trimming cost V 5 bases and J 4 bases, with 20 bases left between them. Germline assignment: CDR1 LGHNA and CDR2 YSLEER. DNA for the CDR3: TGCGCCAGCAGCTCACAGCTCTCCGGCGGTGGAGAGACCCAGTACTTC. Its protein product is CASSSQLSGGGETQYF.

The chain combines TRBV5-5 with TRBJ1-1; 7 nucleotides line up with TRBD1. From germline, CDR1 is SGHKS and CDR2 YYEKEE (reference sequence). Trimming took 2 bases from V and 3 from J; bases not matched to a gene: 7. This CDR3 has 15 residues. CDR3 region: CASSLQGPGYTEAFF. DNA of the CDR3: TGTGCCAGCAGCTTACAGGGGCCAGGATACACTGAAGCTTTCTTT.

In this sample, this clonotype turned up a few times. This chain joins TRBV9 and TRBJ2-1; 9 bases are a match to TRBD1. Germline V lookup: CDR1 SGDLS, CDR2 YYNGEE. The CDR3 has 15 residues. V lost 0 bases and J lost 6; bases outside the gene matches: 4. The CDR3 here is CASSVGTGDFNEQFF. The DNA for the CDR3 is TGTGCCAGCAGCGTAGGGACAGGGGATTTCAATGAGCAGTTCTTC.

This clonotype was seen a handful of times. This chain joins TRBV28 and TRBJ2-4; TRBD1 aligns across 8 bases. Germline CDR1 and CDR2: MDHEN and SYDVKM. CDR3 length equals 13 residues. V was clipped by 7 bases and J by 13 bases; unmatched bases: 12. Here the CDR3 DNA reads TGTGCCAGCAACCGGGACAGGTCTTTGGGGCAGTACTTC. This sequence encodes CASNRDRSLGQYF.

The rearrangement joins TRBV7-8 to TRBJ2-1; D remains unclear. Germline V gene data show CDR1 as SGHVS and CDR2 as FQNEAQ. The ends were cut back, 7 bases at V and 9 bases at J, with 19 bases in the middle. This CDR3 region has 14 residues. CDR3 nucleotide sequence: TGTGCCAGCAAGGTTAGGTGGAAGCACAGTGAGCAGTTCTTC. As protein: CASKVRWKHSEQFF.

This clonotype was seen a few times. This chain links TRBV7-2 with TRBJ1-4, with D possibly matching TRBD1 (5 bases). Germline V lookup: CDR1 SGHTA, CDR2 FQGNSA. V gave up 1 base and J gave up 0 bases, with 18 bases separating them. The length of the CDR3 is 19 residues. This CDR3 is CASSLDGTQFLATNEKLFF. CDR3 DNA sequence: TGTGCCAGCAGCTTAGATGGGACCCAATTCCTTGCAACTAATGAAAAACTGTTTTTT.

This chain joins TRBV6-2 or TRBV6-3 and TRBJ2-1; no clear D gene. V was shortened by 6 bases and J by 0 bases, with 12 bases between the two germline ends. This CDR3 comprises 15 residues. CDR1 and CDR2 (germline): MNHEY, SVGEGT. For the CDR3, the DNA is TGTGCCAGCAGCCGGACCGTTTACTCCTACAATGAGCAGTTCTTC. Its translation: CASSRTVYSYNEQFF.

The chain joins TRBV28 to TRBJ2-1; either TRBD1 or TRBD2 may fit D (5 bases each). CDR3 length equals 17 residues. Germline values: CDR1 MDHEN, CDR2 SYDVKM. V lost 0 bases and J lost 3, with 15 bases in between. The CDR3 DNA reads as TGTGCCAGCAGTTTATGGGGGCGGGTATCCTACTACAATGAGCAGTTCTTC. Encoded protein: CASSLWGRVSYYNEQFF.

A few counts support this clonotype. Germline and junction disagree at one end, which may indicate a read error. CDR3 bases: TGCAGCGTTGATATCACGGCTTCCTCCAATGAGCAGTTCTTC. This sequence encodes CSVDITASSNEQFF. The chain uses TRBV29-1 and TRBJ2-1; D ambiguous. The CDR3 length is 14 residues. The germline V gene encodes CDR1 SQVTM and CDR2 ANQGSEA.

This chain's CDR3 is CATSMLDPSYNEQFF. The CDR3 DNA is TGTGCCACCAGCATGCTAGACCCCTCCTACAATGAGCAGTTCTTC. V is TRBV15 and J is TRBJ2-1; D unresolved. The V end was cut by 4 bases, the J end by 0 bases, with 10 bases between. Germline loops: CDR1 LNHNV, CDR2 YYDKDF (reference sequence). The CDR3 is 15 amino acids.

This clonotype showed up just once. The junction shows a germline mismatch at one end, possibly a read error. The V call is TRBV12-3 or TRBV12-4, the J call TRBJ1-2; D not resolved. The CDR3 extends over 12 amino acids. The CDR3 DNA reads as TGTGCCAGCAGTTTGCAACGTTATGTCTACACCTTC. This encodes CASSLQRYVYTF.

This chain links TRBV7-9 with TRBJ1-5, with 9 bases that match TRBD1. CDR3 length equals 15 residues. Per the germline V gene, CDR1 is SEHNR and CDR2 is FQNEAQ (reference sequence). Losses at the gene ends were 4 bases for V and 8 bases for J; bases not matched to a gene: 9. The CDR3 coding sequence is TGTGCCAGCAGCTCAAGGGGGACAGGGCCCGAGCCCCAGCATTTT. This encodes CASSSRGTGPEPQHF.

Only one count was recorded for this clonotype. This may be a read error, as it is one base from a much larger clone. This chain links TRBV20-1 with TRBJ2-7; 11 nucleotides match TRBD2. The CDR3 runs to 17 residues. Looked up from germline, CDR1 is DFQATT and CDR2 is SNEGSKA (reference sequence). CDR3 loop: CSAGDWASGGISYEQYF. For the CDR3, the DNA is TGCAGTGCTGGAGATTGGGCTAGCGGGGGGATCTCCTACGAGCAGTACTTC.

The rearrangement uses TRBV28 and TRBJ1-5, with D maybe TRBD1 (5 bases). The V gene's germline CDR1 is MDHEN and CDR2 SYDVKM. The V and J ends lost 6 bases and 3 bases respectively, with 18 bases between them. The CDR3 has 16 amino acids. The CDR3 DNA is TGTGCCAGCAGATCTCGACAGCCTCCTGACAATCAGCCCCAGCATTTT. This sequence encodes CASRSRQPPDNQPQHF.

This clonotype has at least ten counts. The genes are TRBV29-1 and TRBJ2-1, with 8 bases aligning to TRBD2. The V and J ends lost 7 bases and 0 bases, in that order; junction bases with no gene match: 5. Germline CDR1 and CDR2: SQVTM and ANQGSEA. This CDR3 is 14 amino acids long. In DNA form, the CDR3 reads TGCAGCGGTAGCGGGGCTAGCTCCTACAATGAGCAGTTCTTC. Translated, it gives CSGSGASSYNEQFF.

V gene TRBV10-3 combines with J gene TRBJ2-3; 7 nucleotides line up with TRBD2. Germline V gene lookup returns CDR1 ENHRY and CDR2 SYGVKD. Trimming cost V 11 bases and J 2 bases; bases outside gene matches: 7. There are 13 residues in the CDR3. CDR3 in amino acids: CAATAGVTDTQYF. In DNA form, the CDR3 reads TGTGCCGCAACCGCGGGGGTCACAGATACGCAGTATTTT.

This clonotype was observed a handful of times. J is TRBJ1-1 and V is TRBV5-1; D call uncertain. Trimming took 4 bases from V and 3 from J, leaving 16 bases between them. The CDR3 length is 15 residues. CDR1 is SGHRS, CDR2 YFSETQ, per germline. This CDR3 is CASSPFGGRHTEAFF. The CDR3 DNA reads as TGCGCCAGCAGCCCATTTGGAGGGCGGCACACTGAAGCTTTCTTT.

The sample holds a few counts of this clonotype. DNA for the CDR3: TGTGCCAGCAGCAGAGACAGGGAGGGCTATGGCTACACCTTC. It encodes CASSRDREGYGYTF. The J gene is TRBJ1-2, the V gene TRBV7-3, with 7 positions matching TRBD1. V gave up 5 bases and J gave up 4 bases; unmatched junction bases: 7. CDR1 and CDR2 from the germline V gene are SGHTA and FQGTGA. The CDR3 loop spans 14 amino acids.

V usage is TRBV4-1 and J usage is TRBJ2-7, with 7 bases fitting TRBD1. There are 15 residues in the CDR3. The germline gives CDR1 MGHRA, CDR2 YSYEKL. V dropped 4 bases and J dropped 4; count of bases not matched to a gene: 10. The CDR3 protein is CASSLAWDRSYEQYF. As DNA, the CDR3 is TGCGCCAGCAGCCTCGCTTGGGACAGAAGTTACGAGCAGTACTTC.

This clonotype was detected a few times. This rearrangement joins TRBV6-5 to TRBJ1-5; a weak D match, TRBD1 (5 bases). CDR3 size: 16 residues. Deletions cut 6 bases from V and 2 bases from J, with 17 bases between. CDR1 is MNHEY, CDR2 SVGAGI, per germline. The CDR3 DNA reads TGTGCCAGCAGAGCCGCGGGGGGTTTGGGCAATCAGCCCCAGCATTTT. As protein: CASRAAGGLGNQPQHF.